Included here is one T cell receptor (beta chain) sequence, with context. This clone was picked up one time. Which antigen it targets is not known. The record has no base qualities; no much larger clone is one base away. Taken from cysteine to phenylalanine, the CDR3 has 15 residues. Just the 45-base CDR3 DNA is kept, in frame starting at base 1. From a lookup of the germline V gene, CDR1 and CDR2 are LGHNA and YSLEER. V trim: 0 bases; J trim: 2 bases; unmatched bases: 4. TCR CDR3 regions were amplified from genomic DNA by multiplex PCR using the deep immunoSEQ assay. Genomic DNA extracted from each cell subset was distributed evenly over all wells of several immunoSEQ 96-well plates, and each plate served as one replicate. For sorted subsets, roughly 200 ng of genomic DNA, equivalent to about 30,000 T cell genomes, went into each replicate PCR. Purified libraries were measured with a Qubit 3.0 fluorometer, size-checked on a Bioanalyzer 2100, and measured again with the KAPA Library Quantification kit. Every immunoSEQ 96-well plate was sequenced on a separate single-read 150-cycle Illumina NextSeq 550 flow cell. The published analysis was carried out like this. Because the immunoSEQ output included only junctional sequences and no quality scores, the filtering could not be the same as the filtering used for full-length reads. Sequences were annotated with PyIR, a Python wrapper for IgBLAST v1.9, and V/J genes and CDR3 were assigned using IMGT germline references. Reads were filtered out if the reads had weak V/J assignments (E-value above 1e-6), no CDR3, stop codons, out-of-frame junctions, or ambiguous translated residues. V3J clonotypes were defined as sequences sharing an identical inferred V gene, J gene, and CDR3 amino acid sequence. Percentage overlap between repertoires was computed as shared unique clonotypes divided by the size of the smaller repertoire. Three approaches were used to assess repertoire richness: RTK rarefaction, the Chao1 estimator, and Recon v2.1 estimates of unobserved clonotypes. Generation probabilities for all TCRbeta clonotypes obtained by the gDNA method from a handful of donors were computed using OLGA. In its TCRdb copy, this immuneACCESS table keeps in-frame sequences only and misses some clones. Where compared with another copy, unresolved V genes explain less than half of these, and the others have no known cause. D and trimming come from the DNA, and the V and J calls and clone size come from that table. For this sample the table gives some 2,000,000 clones, of which roughly 94% were detected only once. The ten largest clones represent 0.85% to 1.2% of the sample.

CD8 naive samples were CD45RO-negative cells positively selected for CCR7, giving a CD45RA+CCR7+ population that excluded TemRA cells. The donors were healthy, HIV-negative adults who had no recently reported acute infections or vaccinations. Every donor was a Caucasian adult living in Nashville, Tennessee, USA. After blood collection by leukapheresis, PBMCs were isolated using Ficoll-Histopaque density gradient centrifugation and then cryopreserved in the vapor phase of liquid nitrogen. Analytical flow cytometry was used to check the purity and quantity of every magnetically sorted T cell population. From each sorted fraction, genomic DNA was isolated and quantified by UV absorbance on a Nanodrop 2000c. The entry originates in a study of shared clonotypes between healthy human individuals (TCRdb year 2020). For the study in its entirety: The cohort included three men and two women between 18 and 49 years of age. The study deeply sequenced blood TCR repertoires of five healthy adults to estimate repertoire size and the extent of clonotype sharing between individuals. Each donor's leukapheresis produced roughly between roughly 0.94 and 9.5 billion PBMCs. Per donor, three plates each were used for CD4 naive and CD4 memory, two for CD8 naive, and one for CD8 memory. To increase sequencing depth and limit assay-specific biases, TCR repertoire library preparation and sequencing were carried out by different laboratories using diverse techniques. Overall results and qualifications from the work: The small number of donors limited the genetic and exposure-history diversity represented. Higher generation probabilities were observed for clonotypes shared by all four sorted-subset donors than for non-shared clonotypes. Naive subsets generally had larger estimated clonotype richness than memory subsets did. Across four donors, around 5% of naive CD4, 3% to 3.5% of naive CD8, about 2.3% of memory CD4, and about 0.4% of memory CD8 clonotypes were shared. Sampling was restricted to blood, and TCR repertoires in tissues likely differ from the TCR repertoires found in blood. Even with the large sequencing depth, rarefaction of the sorted-subset datasets indicated that sequencing was incomplete. Based on pairwise subsampling, the degree of clonotype sharing among donors was expected to be affected by sequencing depth.

Sample: naive CD8+ T cells sorted from blood. Per the publication, the cell subset or site label means: CD45RA+CCR7+. The receptor's source is a man aged 18 to 29 in good health. The rearranged segments are TRBV4-3 and TRBJ2-7; 7 middle bases align to TRBD1. The CDR3 loop reads CASSQDTGQAYEQYF. The nucleotide sequence reads TGCGCCAGCAGCCAAGATACAGGACAGGCCTACGAGCAGTACTTC.